The 5 T cell receptor beta chains listed next were all sequenced from one sample in a study of blood T cell repertoires in COVID-19. The data were produced by immunoSEQ multiplex PCR, yet TCRdb's version contains in-frame clones alone and is incomplete. The repertoire holds around 180,000 clones, with around 80% as singletons. Sequencing was done on a sample of peripheral blood. These receptors were collected from a man in his 70s with active or convalescent COVID-19.

In its sample, this clone was seen a few times. This CDR3 reads CASGPGGRQPQHF. Here the CDR3 DNA reads TGTGCTAGTGGTCCAGGGGGGCGGCAGCCCCAGCATTTT. The chain uses TRBV12-5 and TRBJ1-5, with TRBD1 identical over 7 bases. Per germline, CDR1 LGHNT and CDR2 FRNRAP. The CDR3 contains 13 residues. After removal of 5 bases from V and 7 bases from J, the junction contained 5 bases not matched to a gene.

This clone came up once. The genes are TRBV5-1 and TRBJ2-2, with 9 bases matching TRBD1. There are 15 residues in the CDR3. Trimming cost V 4 bases and J 7 bases; bases outside gene matches: 8. CDR1 and CDR2 from the germline V gene are SGHRS and YFSETQ. CDR3 residues: CASSPGTGRDGELFF. The CDR3 DNA sequence: TGCGCCAGCAGCCCCGGGACAGGGCGGGACGGGGAGCTGTTTTTT.

The rearrangement uses TRBV12-3 or TRBV12-4 and TRBJ1-1; tentatively, D is TRBD1 (6 bases). The germline V and J ends were trimmed by 6 bases and 3 bases, with 11 bases remaining between them. This CDR3 spans 13 amino acids. The CDR3 DNA follows: TGTGCCAGCAGATCACAGGGTGACACTGAAGCTTTCTTT. The encoded protein is CASRSQGDTEAFF.

This clone was counted only a few times. The chain joins TRBV7-9 to TRBJ2-1; TRBD1 aligns across 8 bases. Germline lookup yields CDR1 SEHNR and CDR2 FQNEAQ (reference sequence). Trimming took 1 base from V and 5 from J; bases not matched to a gene: 7. This CDR3 is built from 16 residues. The DNA for the CDR3 is TGTGCCAGCAGCTTAGTTTGGACAGGGCAAAACAATGAGCAGTTCTTC. This codes for CASSLVWTGQNNEQFF.

The genes are TRBV3-1 (or the pseudogene TRBV3-2) and TRBJ1-1; no clear D gene. V lost 8 bases to trimming and J lost 0 bases, with 10 bases between them. From germline, CDR1 is LGHDT and CDR2 YNNKEL (reference sequence). CDR3 size: 13 residues. DNA for the CDR3: TGTGCCAGCGGGCAGGCCTTGAACACTGAAGCTTTCTTT. This codes for CASGQALNTEAFF.